Detailed here is one TCR beta chain. The antigen remains unidentified. The assay was immunoSEQ multiplex PCR, and TCRdb's table has in-frame clones only and misses some. The sample holds around 58,000 clones, about nine tenths seen once. The sample originates from a study of PD-1 blockade in classical Hodgkin lymphoma. Points from the study as a whole: The study reported lower baseline TCR diversity in newly diagnosed patients than in healthy donors.

The patients all showed relapse after autologous stem cell transplantation, while their brentuximab vedotin exposure varied. The input for sequencing was peripheral blood mononuclear cells (PBMCs), taken at baseline. The receptor's source is a human donor with classical Hodgkin lymphoma.

In DNA form, the CDR3 reads TGTGCCAGCAGTCCCCCTCAGGGGCGCCGGGGCGGCAATCAGCCCCAGCATTTT. It yields the protein CASSPPQGRRGGNQPQHF. The chain joins TRBV28 to TRBJ1-5; TRBD1 might be the D (6 bases). CDR3 length equals 18 residues. The V end lost 5 bases, the J end lost 2 bases, and 22 bases lay between the germline ends. Per the germline V gene, CDR1 is MDHEN and CDR2 is SYDVKM.